A single sample gave rise to the 8 T cell receptor beta chains below, sequenced in a study of cytomegalovirus exposure and HLA in healthy donors. In the PCR, 60 Vbeta and 13 Jbeta primers were used. Generated by immunoSEQ multiplex PCR, the TCRdb table keeps only in-frame clones and is missing some. The sample carries some 140,000 clones, about 74% recorded once. The specimen sequenced was PBMCs. These receptors came from a man younger than 40 in good health and CMV-seronegative.

The chain uses TRBV4-1 and TRBJ2-7; TRBD1 aligns across 9 bases. Germline V gene sequence: CDR1 MGHRA, CDR2 YSYEKL. CDR3 length: 15 amino acids. After removal of 1 base from V and 3 bases from J, the junction contained 4 bases not matched to a gene. CDR3 sequence reads: CASSQGPDRGYEQYF. The CDR3 bases are TGCGCCAGCAGCCAAGGGCCGGACAGGGGCTACGAGCAGTACTTC.

This clone was recorded only once. The J gene is TRBJ2-2, the V gene TRBV7-9, with unresolved D. This CDR3 spans 14 amino acids. Trimming removed 5 bases from V and 2 bases from J, with 9 bases in between. Germline V gene data show CDR1 as SEHNR and CDR2 as FQNEAQ (reference sequence). In DNA, the CDR3 is TGTGCCAGCAGCCCCGACACTAACACCGGGGAGCTGTTTTTT. It translates to CASSPDTNTGELFF.

The chain combines TRBV18 with TRBJ2-7; 13 bases align to TRBD2. The CDR3 extends over 15 amino acids. Looked up from germline, CDR1 is KGHSH and CDR2 is LQKENI. The V and J ends lost 3 bases and 3 bases, in that order; junction bases with no gene match: 2. The DNA for the CDR3 is TGTGCCAGCTCACCGGGACTAGCGGGAATCTACGAGCAGTACTTC. It yields the protein CASSPGLAGIYEQYF.

The chain couples TRBV7-2 to TRBJ2-2; TRBD1 matches 7 bases. The trim removed 6 bases at V and 5 bases at J, leaving 3 bases unmatched. The CDR3 spans 13 residues. In germline, CDR1 is SGHTA, CDR2 FQGNSA. This CDR3 is CASRSTGTGELFF. The DNA of the CDR3 is TGTGCCAGCAGATCGACAGGGACCGGGGAGCTGTTTTTT.

This sequence joins TRBV28 and TRBJ2-3; D not resolved. V was trimmed by 9 bases and J by 4 bases, leaving 14 bases between them. Germline V gene sequence: CDR1 MDHEN, CDR2 SYDVKM. The CDR3 totals 13 residues. This chain's CDR3 is CASTELGADTQYF. CDR3 nucleotide sequence: TGTGCCAGTACTGAGTTGGGCGCAGATACGCAGTATTTT. Variable domain in full (rest from reference TRBV28 and TRBJ2-3): DVKVTQSSRYLVKRTGEKVFLECVQDMDHENMFWYRQDPGLGLRLIYFSYDVKMKEKGDIPEGYSVSREKKERFSLILESASTNQTSMYLCASTELGADTQYFGPGTRLTVL.

J is TRBJ2-7 and V is TRBV28; D may be TRBD2 (5 bases). The CDR3 is 14 amino acids. Germline CDR1 and CDR2: MDHEN and SYDVKM. The V and J ends lost 8 bases and 0 bases respectively, with 14 bases between them. The CDR3 spells CASFRAGTSYEQYF. The CDR3 nucleotides read TGTGCCAGCTTTCGGGCGGGCACCTCCTACGAGCAGTACTTC.

The V call is TRBV6-4, the J call TRBJ2-5; 7 nucleotides line up with TRBD2. Looked up from germline, CDR1 is MRHNA and CDR2 is SNTAGT. With 5 bases clipped from V and 5 bases from J, the junction kept 11 bases outside the gene matches. The CDR3 is made up of 15 amino acids. CDR3 nucleotide sequence: TGTGCCAGCAGTCGGCAGGCGGGAGCTTGGGAGACCCAGTACTTC. Translating it yields CASSRQAGAWETQYF.

This clone was seen a few times. V gene TRBV27 combines with J gene TRBJ2-7; 12 positions agree with TRBD2. Per germline, CDR1 MNHEY and CDR2 SMNVEV (reference sequence). V was pared by 5 bases and J by 4 bases, with 6 bases of the junction left unmatched. CDR3 length: 15 residues. CDR3 sequence reads: CASSPGLAGLYEQYF. In nucleotides, the CDR3 is TGTGCCAGCAGTCCTGGACTAGCGGGATTGTACGAGCAGTACTTC.